Following are 26 T cell receptor beta chains from one sample sequenced in a study of control samples from healthy donors and cancer patients. Repertoires were generated with immunoSEQ multiplex PCR, while TCRdb's copy carries only in-frame clones and drops some. Altogether roughly 120,000 clones are present, around 89% being singletons, with the ten largest covering 2% to 2.5%. Sequenced input: blood. The receptor source for this set is a woman in her 70s in good health.

This clone is a singleton in its sample. The chain employs TRBV6-5 and TRBJ2-2; D tentatively fits TRBD1 or TRBD2 (6 bases each). The CDR3 runs to 15 residues. Trimming removed 5 bases from V and 7 bases from J, with 17 bases in between. Germline V CDR1 and CDR2: MNHEY, SVGAGI. This chain's CDR3 is CASSPPVGGGGELFF. The CDR3 nucleotides are TGTGCCAGCAGTCCCCCCGTGGGGGGCGGCGGGGAGCTGTTTTTT.

This clone was picked up one time. The chain is built from TRBV10-1 and TRBJ2-5; a weak D match, TRBD2 (5 bases). The V end lost 10 bases, the J end lost 6 bases, and 21 bases lay between the germline ends. The CDR3 is made up of 14 amino acids. CDR1 WNHNN and CDR2 SYGVQD come from the germline V gene (reference sequence). The CDR3 nucleotides are TGCGCCACAGTTCCAGACTTCCGGGAACAGACCCAGTACTTC. It translates to CATVPDFREQTQYF.

This chain links TRBV9 with TRBJ1-1, with no clear D. This CDR3 region has 14 residues. V shed 0 bases and J shed 6 bases, with 12 bases lying between them. Germline CDR1 is SGDLS and CDR2 is YYNGEE. CDR3 sequence: CASSVGPRVPEAFF. The DNA of the CDR3 is TGTGCCAGCAGCGTAGGCCCTAGGGTTCCTGAAGCTTTCTTT.

This chain connects TRBV6-4 to TRBJ2-3, with no clear D. The CDR3 runs to 15 residues. The germline CDR1 and CDR2 sequences are MRHNA and SNTAGT. The V end lost 8 bases, the J end lost 0 bases, and 15 bases lay between the germline ends. The CDR3 here is CASSIGPISTDTQYF. The CDR3 DNA sequence: TGTGCCAGCTCTATCGGACCGATAAGCACAGATACGCAGTATTTT.

This sequence joins TRBV5-1 and TRBJ1-6; a possible D gene is TRBD1 (5 bases). The CDR3 contains 17 residues. Trimming cost V 7 bases and J 0 bases, with 17 bases left between them. Per germline, CDR1 SGHRS and CDR2 YFSETQ. Written as DNA, the CDR3 is TGCGCCAGCCGCCTGGGGCGGTTTAGCTCCTATAATTCACCCCTCCACTTT. Protein product: CASRLGRFSSYNSPLHF. Full variable domain (missing parts from reference TRBV5-1 and TRBJ1-6): KAGVTQTPRYLIKTRGQQVTLSCSPISGHRSVSWYQQTPGQGLQFLFEYFSETQRNKGNFPGRFSGRQFSNSRSEMNVSTLELGDSALYLCASRLGRFSSYNSPLHFGNGTRLTVT.

The rearrangement joins TRBV27 to TRBJ1-2; perhaps TRBD1 as D (6 bases). The CDR3 is 15 amino acids. Trimming took 5 bases from V and 3 from J, leaving 16 bases between them. Germline values: CDR1 MNHEY, CDR2 SMNVEV (reference sequence). DNA for the CDR3: TGTGCCAGCAGTACCTCGGGGGCAGGGCACTATGGCTACACCTTC. It yields the protein CASSTSGAGHYGYTF.

This chain connects TRBV7-9 to TRBJ2-7; D could derive from TRBD1 or TRBD2 (5 bases each). The germline V gene has CDR1 SEHNR and CDR2 FQNEAQ (reference sequence). The V end lost 4 bases, the J end lost 3 bases, and 19 bases lay between the germline ends. The CDR3 sequence is 16 residues long. The CDR3: CASSSASGRARYEQYF. CDR3 bases: TGTGCCAGCAGCTCGGCCTCGGGACGGGCACGCTACGAGCAGTACTTC.

V is TRBV4-1 and J is TRBJ1-1; D ambiguous. In germline, CDR1 is MGHRA, CDR2 YSYEKL. Trimming pared 0 bases from V and 5 bases from J, leaving 10 bases between. The CDR3 length is 14 residues. CDR3 sequence (DNA): TGCGCCAGCAGCCAAGAAGAGGGATGGACTGAAGCTTTCTTT. Protein sequence: CASSQEEGWTEAFF.

This rearrangement joins TRBV10-3 to TRBJ1-5; tentatively, D is TRBD1 (5 bases). The germline V and J ends were trimmed by 10 bases and 2 bases, with 18 bases remaining between them. This CDR3 spans 15 amino acids. Germline lookup yields CDR1 ENHRY and CDR2 SYGVKD. The CDR3 sequence: CASTSRDDRNQPQHF. The DNA for the CDR3 is TGTGCCAGTACTAGCAGGGACGATCGCAATCAGCCCCAGCATTTT.

V usage is TRBV25-1 and J usage is TRBJ2-5; TRBD1 agrees at 9 bases. The CDR3 is made up of 14 amino acids. Trimming cost V 4 bases and J 5 bases; bases outside gene matches: 5. CDR1 is MGHDK and CDR2 is SYGVNS in the germline V gene. The CDR3 reads CASSARDRDETQYF. CDR3 DNA: TGTGCCAGCAGTGCCCGGGACAGGGATGAGACCCAGTACTTC.

V gene TRBV5-1 combines with J gene TRBJ2-5, with 10 nucleotides matching TRBD2. Germline-derived CDR1 and CDR2 are SGHRS and YFSETQ. V shed 5 bases, J shed 5 bases, and the junction held 9 bases outside the gene matches. This CDR3 has 15 residues. In DNA, the CDR3 is TGCGCCAGCAGGGGTAGCGGGGGGCCACTGGAGACCCAGTACTTC. It encodes CASRGSGGPLETQYF.

This chain joins TRBV7-2 and TRBJ2-1; D call uncertain. The V end was cut by 5 bases, the J end by 9 bases, with 17 bases between. This CDR3 region has 14 residues. Germline V gene sequence: CDR1 SGHTA, CDR2 FQGNSA. CDR3 region: CASSPSSLSSEQFF. In DNA, the CDR3 is TGTGCCAGCAGCCCGAGCTCCCTGAGCAGTGAGCAGTTCTTC.

The chain recombines TRBV7-9 with TRBJ1-1; maybe TRBD1 (5 bases). The V end lost 7 bases, the J end lost 5 bases, and 14 bases lay between the germline ends. The CDR3 covers 13 residues. In germline, CDR1 is SEHNR, CDR2 FQNEAQ (reference sequence). The CDR3 region has the DNA TGTGCCAGCAACGGCCCTTCAGGGACTGAAGCTTTCTTT. Its protein is CASNGPSGTEAFF.

The genes are TRBV7-2 and TRBJ2-6; D is perhaps TRBD1 (5 bases). CDR1 is SGHTA and CDR2 is FQGNSA in the germline V gene. The CDR3 spans 15 residues. V was clipped by 1 base and J by 4 bases, with 8 bases between them. As DNA, the CDR3 is TGTGCCAGCAGCTTAGAAGGGGTCGGGGCCAACGTCCTGACTTTC. Its translation: CASSLEGVGANVLTF.

The chain combines TRBV2 with TRBJ1-1; D is uncertain. Trimming removed 10 bases at V and 1 base at J, with 10 bases between. The V gene's germline CDR1 is SNHLY and CDR2 FYNNEI. The CDR3 extends over 12 amino acids. The CDR3, as DNA: TGTGCCACCAATACGGGGAACACTGAAGCTTTCTTT. Amino acids: CATNTGNTEAFF.

This clone has just one count. This rearrangement joins TRBV14 to TRBJ2-5; 8 nucleotides line up with TRBD1. Germline V gene sequence: CDR1 SGHDN, CDR2 FVKESK. V lost 3 bases to trimming and J lost 2 bases; unmatched junction nucleotides: 8. The length of the CDR3 is 16 residues. CDR3: CASSHLHRGRQETQYF. As DNA, the CDR3 is TGTGCCAGCAGCCACCTCCACAGGGGGAGACAAGAGACCCAGTACTTC.

The V and J genes are TRBV29-1 and TRBJ2-5; D ambiguous. The germline V and J ends were trimmed by 6 bases and 5 bases, with 13 bases remaining between them. Per the germline V gene, CDR1 is SQVTM and CDR2 is ANQGSEA. The CDR3 totals 12 residues. The CDR3 DNA reads as TGCAGCGTGACGGCACCACCCGAGACCCAGTACTTC. Its protein product is CSVTAPPETQYF.

This clone was detected once. The J gene is TRBJ2-2, the V gene TRBV7-6; 9 bases are a match to TRBD2. Germline V lookup: CDR1 SGHVS, CDR2 FNYEAQ. This CDR3 comprises 15 residues. V lost 5 bases, J lost 3 bases, and 4 bases stayed unmatched. The CDR3 DNA is TGTGCCAGCAGCCCGAGACTAGCGGACACCGGGGAGCTGTTTTTT. It is translated as CASSPRLADTGELFF.

This chain links TRBV9 with TRBJ2-3; D gene uncertain. Germline-derived CDR1 and CDR2 are SGDLS and YYNGEE. V lost 3 bases and J 4 bases, leaving 12 bases between the germline ends. CDR3 length equals 14 residues. CDR3 nucleotide sequence: TGTGCCAGCAGCGCCTCCATCGGCCCAGATACGCAGTATTTT. Its protein product is CASSASIGPDTQYF.

V gene TRBV19 combines with J gene TRBJ2-1; 10 nucleotides align to TRBD1. The CDR3 has 13 amino acids. With V trimmed by 5 bases and J by 7 bases, 2 bases remained unmatched. Germline CDR1 and CDR2: LNHDA and SQIVND (reference sequence). This CDR3 reads CASSADRGNEQFF. Here the CDR3 DNA reads TGTGCCAGTAGTGCGGACAGGGGGAATGAGCAGTTCTTC.

The chain employs TRBV5-4 and TRBJ2-3; TRBD2 might be the D (5 bases). The CDR3 loop spans 13 amino acids. Germline V CDR1 and CDR2: SGHNT, YYREEE (reference sequence). The CDR3 here is CAFTRVRTDTQYF. In DNA form, the CDR3 reads TGTGCGTTCACGCGGGTGAGGACAGATACGCAGTATTTT.

V and J are TRBV4-1 and TRBJ1-6; TRBD1 matches 7 bases. J lost 7 bases, V lost 0 bases, and 3 bases had no gene match. Per the germline V gene, CDR1 is MGHRA and CDR2 is YSYEKL. This CDR3 contains 15 residues. CDR3: CASSQETGSNSPLHF. In DNA form, the CDR3 reads TGCGCCAGCAGCCAAGAGACAGGGAGCAATTCACCCCTCCACTTT.

V usage is TRBV4-3 and J usage is TRBJ1-4; 9 bases agree with TRBD1. V was clipped by 3 bases and J by 4 bases; unmatched bases: 0. Germline CDR1 and CDR2: LGHNA and YSLEER. CDR3 length: 14 residues. CDR3 sequence: CASSQGQGNEKLFF. DNA of the CDR3: TGCGCCAGCAGCCAGGGACAGGGTAATGAAAAACTGTTTTTT.

This clone was seen a handful of times. The V and J genes are TRBV3-1 (or the pseudogene TRBV3-2) and TRBJ2-3, with 7 bases lining up with TRBD2. Germline assignment: CDR1 LGHDT and CDR2 YNNKEL (reference sequence). The junction had 9 bases not matched to a gene; V was cut back by 5 bases and J by 1 base. CDR3 length: 16 amino acids. CDR3 protein: CASSSDLSGGTDTQYF. The CDR3 DNA follows: TGTGCCAGCAGCTCCGACTTAAGCGGGGGCACAGATACGCAGTATTTT.

The chain employs TRBV9 and TRBJ1-4; D unclear. V lost 1 base to trimming and J lost 2 bases, with 9 bases between them. The CDR3 spans 15 residues. CDR1 is SGDLS and CDR2 is YYNGEE in the germline V gene. The DNA for the CDR3 is TGTGCCAGCAGCGTATATGCGGGGACTAATGAAAAACTGTTTTTT. This codes for CASSVYAGTNEKLFF.

This clone was counted once. The chain links TRBV14 to TRBJ2-3; TRBD1 matches at 7 bases. Germline loops: CDR1 SGHDN, CDR2 FVKESK. The CDR3 totals 16 residues. V shed 0 bases, J shed 3 bases, and the junction held 6 bases outside the gene matches. This chain's CDR3 is CASSQDAGGATDTQYF. The CDR3 region has the DNA TGTGCCAGCAGCCAAGATGCAGGGGGAGCTACAGATACGCAGTATTTT. The variable domain in full, with the rest retrieved from reference TRBV14 and TRBJ2-3, is EAGVTQFPSHSVIEKGQTVTLRCDPISGHDNLYWYRRVMGKEIKFLLHFVKESKQDESGMPNNRFLAERTGGTYSTLKVQPAELEDSGVYFCASSQDAGGATDTQYFGPGTRLTVL.